Included here is one T cell receptor (beta chain) sequence, with context. As originally analysed: Reference gene primer amplification gave nucleated cell count estimates. Only in-frame clones appear in the TCRdb table, and some are missing; sequencing was by immunoSEQ multiplex PCR. That table supplies the V and J calls and clone size; D and trimming were determined from the DNA. The data hold about 170,000 clones, with roughly 80% observed a single time. This CDR3 spans 14 amino acids. CDR1 and CDR2 (germline): SGDLS, YYNGEE. Trimming removed 3 bases from V and 8 bases from J; junction bases left unmatched: 9. These data originate in a study of blood T cell repertoires in COVID-19. Study in general: The United States, Italy and Spain supplied acute and convalescent COVID-19 samples. In each case, the material was cDNA or gDNA derived from T cells, B-cell-depleted T cells, or PBMCs.

This clonotype was sampled from a man between 65 and 79 years old with active or convalescent COVID-19. The source material was peripheral blood. V and J are TRBV9 and TRBJ1-2; 8 bases match TRBD1. The CDR3 loop reads CASSDGQGVEGYTF. In nucleotides, the CDR3 is TGTGCCAGCAGCGATGGACAGGGAGTGGAAGGCTACACCTTC.